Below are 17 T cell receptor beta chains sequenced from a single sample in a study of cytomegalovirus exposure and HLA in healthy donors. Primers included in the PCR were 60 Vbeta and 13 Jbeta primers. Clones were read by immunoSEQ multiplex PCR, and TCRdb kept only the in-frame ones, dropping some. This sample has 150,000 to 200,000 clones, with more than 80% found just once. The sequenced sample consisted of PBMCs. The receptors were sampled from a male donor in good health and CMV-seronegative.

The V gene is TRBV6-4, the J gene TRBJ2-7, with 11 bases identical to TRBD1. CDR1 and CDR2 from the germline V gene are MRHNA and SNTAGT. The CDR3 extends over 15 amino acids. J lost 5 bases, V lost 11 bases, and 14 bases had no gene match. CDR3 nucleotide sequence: TGTGCCGGACCCCTAACCGGGACAGGGGGACACGAGCAGTACTTC. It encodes CAGPLTGTGGHEQYF.

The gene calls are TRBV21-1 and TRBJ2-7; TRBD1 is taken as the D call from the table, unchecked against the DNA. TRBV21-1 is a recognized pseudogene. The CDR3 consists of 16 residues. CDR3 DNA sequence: TGTGCCAGCAGCCTCCTCCTCCCAGGACAGGGGTACGAGCAGTACTTC. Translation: CASSLLLPGQGYEQYF.

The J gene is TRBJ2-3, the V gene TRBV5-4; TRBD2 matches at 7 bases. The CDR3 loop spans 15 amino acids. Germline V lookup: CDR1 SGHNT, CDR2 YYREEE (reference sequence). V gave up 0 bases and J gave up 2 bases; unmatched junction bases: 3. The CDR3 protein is CASSLGDYLTDTQYF. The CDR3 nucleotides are TGTGCCAGCAGCTTGGGGGACTATCTCACAGATACGCAGTATTTT.

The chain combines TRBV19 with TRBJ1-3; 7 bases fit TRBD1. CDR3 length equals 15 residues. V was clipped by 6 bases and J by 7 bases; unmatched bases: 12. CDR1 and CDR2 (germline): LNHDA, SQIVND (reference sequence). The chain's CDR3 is CASSDTGESRNTIYF. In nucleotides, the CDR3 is TGTGCCAGTAGCGATACAGGGGAGTCTCGGAACACCATATATTTT. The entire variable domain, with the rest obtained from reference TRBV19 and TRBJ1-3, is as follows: DGGITQSPKYLFRKEGQNVTLSCEQNLNHDAMYWYRQDPGQGLRLIYYSQIVNDFQKGDIAEGYSVSREKKESFPLTVTSAQKNPTAFYLCASSDTGESRNTIYFGEGSWLTVV.

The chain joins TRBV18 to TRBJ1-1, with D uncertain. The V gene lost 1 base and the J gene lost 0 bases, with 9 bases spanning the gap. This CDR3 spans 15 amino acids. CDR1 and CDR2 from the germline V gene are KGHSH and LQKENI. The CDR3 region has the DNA TGTGCCAGCTCACCACGAGCAGACATGAACACTGAAGCTTTCTTT. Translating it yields CASSPRADMNTEAFF.

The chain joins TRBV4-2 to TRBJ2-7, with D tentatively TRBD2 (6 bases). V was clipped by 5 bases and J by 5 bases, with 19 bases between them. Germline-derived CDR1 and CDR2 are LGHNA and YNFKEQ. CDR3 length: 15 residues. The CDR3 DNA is TGTGCCAGCAGCGAAAGAGGCGGGACCCTGGACGAGCAGTACTTC. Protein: CASSERGGTLDEQYF.

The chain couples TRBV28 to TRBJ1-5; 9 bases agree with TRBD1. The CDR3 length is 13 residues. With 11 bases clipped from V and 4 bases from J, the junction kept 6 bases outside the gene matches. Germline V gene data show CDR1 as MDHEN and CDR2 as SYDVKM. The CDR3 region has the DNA TGTGCCTGGGGGACAGGGCTGAATCAGCCCCAGCATTTT. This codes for CAWGTGLNQPQHF.

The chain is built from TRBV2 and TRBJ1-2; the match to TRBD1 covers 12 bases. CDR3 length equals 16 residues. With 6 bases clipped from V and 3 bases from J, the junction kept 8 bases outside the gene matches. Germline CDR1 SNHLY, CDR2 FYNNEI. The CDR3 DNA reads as TGTGCCAGCAGACTTCCCGGGACAGGGGGCGACTATGGCTACACCTTC. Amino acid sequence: CASRLPGTGGDYGYTF. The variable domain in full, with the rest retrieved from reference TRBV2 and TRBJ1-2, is EPEVTQTPSHQVTQMGQEVILRCVPISNHLYFYWYRQILGQKVEFLVSFYNNEISEKSEIFDDQFSVERPDGSNFTLKIRSTKLEDSAMYFCASRLPGTGGDYGYTFGSGTRLTVV.

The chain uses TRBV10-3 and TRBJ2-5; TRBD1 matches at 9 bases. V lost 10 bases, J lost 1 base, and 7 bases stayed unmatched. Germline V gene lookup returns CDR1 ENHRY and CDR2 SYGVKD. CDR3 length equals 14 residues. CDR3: CATQQGASQETQYF. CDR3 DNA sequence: TGTGCCACCCAACAGGGGGCGAGCCAAGAGACCCAGTACTTC.

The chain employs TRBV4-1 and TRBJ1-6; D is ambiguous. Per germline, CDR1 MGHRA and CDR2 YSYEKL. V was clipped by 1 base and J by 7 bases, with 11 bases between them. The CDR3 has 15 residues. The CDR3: CASSQGVNRNSPLHF. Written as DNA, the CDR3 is TGCGCCAGCAGCCAAGGAGTGAATCGAAATTCACCCCTCCACTTT.

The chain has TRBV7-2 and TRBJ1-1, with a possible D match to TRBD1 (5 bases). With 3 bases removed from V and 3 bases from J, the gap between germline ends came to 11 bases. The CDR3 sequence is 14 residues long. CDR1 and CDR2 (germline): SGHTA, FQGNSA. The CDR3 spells CASSFRGFDTEAFF. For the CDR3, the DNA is TGTGCCAGCAGCTTCCGGGGGTTCGACACTGAAGCTTTCTTT. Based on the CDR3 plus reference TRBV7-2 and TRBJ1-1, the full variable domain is GAGVSQSPSNKVTEKGKDVELRCDPISGHTALYWYRQSLGQGLEFLIYFQGNSAPDKSGLPSDRFSAERTGGSVSTLTIQRTQQEDSAVYLCASSFRGFDTEAFFGQGTRLTVV.

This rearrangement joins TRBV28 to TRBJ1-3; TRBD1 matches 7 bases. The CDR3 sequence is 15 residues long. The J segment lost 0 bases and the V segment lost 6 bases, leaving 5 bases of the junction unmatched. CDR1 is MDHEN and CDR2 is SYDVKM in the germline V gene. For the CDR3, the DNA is TGTGCCAGCAGATTAGACAGGGTCTCTGGAAACACCATATATTTT. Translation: CASRLDRVSGNTIYF.

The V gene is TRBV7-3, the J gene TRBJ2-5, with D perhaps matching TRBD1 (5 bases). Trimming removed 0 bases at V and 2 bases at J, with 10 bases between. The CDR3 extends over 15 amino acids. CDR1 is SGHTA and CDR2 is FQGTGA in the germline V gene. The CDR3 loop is CASSLTGGAQETQYF. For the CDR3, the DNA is TGTGCCAGCAGCTTAACCGGTGGGGCTCAAGAGACCCAGTACTTC.

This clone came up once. The CDR3 DNA is TGTGCCAGCAGCCCCCTCCGTCGAGCGGCCTTGACGAACACCGGGGAGCTGTTTTTT. This sequence encodes CASSPLRRAALTNTGELFF. V gene TRBV7-2 combines with J gene TRBJ2-2; weak D call: TRBD2 (5 bases). The germline V gene has CDR1 SGHTA and CDR2 FQGNSA. V lost 5 bases and J 0 bases, leaving 22 bases between the germline ends. The CDR3 covers 19 residues.

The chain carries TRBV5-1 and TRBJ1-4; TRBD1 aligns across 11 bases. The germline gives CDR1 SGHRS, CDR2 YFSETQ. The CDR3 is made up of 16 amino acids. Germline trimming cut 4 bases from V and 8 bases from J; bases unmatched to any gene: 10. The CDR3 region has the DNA TGCGCCAGCAGCAGCTTATCCGGGACAGGGGGGGAAAAACTGTTTTTT. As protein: CASSSLSGTGGEKLFF.

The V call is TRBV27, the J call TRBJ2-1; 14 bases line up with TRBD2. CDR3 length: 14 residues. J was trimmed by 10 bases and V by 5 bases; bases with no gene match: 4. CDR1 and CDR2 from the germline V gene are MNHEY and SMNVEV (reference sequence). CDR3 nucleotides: TGTGCCAGCAGTCTAGGGACTAGCGGGGGAGAGCAGTTCTTC. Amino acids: CASSLGTSGGEQFF.

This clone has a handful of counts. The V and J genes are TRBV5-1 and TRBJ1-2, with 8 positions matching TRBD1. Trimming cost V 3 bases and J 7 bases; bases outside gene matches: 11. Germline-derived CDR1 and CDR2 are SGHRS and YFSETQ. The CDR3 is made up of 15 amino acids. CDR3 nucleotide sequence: TGCGCCAGCAGCTGGACTGGACAGGGCCCCTTTGGCTACACCTTC. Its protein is CASSWTGQGPFGYTF.